This T cell receptor beta chain was profiled in a study of blood T cell repertoires in COVID-19. Germline-derived CDR1 and CDR2 are MDHEN and SYDVKM. With 6 bases removed from V and 4 bases from J, the gap between germline ends came to 15 bases. The CDR3 has 14 amino acids. Method: immunoSEQ multiplex PCR; TCRdb's copy keeps in-frame clones and lacks some. The sample shows 120,000 or so clones, roughly 87% of them seen only once. The chain is built from TRBV28 and TRBJ1-1, with a tentative D call TRBD1 (5 bases). The TCR sequence derives from a human donor in a cohort sampled during active COVID-19. The sequenced sample was peripheral blood. CDR3 DNA: TGTGCCAGCAGAAAGGGCAGGGTGGGCACTGAAGCTTTCTTT. This codes for CASRKGRVGTEAFF.